The T cell receptor beta chain described here comes from a study of T-cell reconstitution after alpha-beta-depleted transplantation in children. Study results and caveats: Fresh T-cell production supplied most of the T-cell counts and diversity seen one year after transplant. At around two months after transplant, the alpha-beta T cells were reportedly derived from several hundred expanded clones that came from non-depleted graft cells. Where some patients showed high TCRbeta diversity at day 60, it came from recipient T cells and thymic progenitors that had survived.

This clonotype showed up just a few times. The target antigen is unknown. Unique molecular identifiers were used to barcode this TCRbeta library. Using its own MiXCR run on the PCR reads, TCRdb lists one record per CDR3 protein. The profile covers 700,000 to 950,000 distinct CDR3 sequences, with roughly 15% appearing a single time and around 5% taken by the ten largest. The CDR3 length is 17 residues. Trimming left V 1 base short and J 4 bases short, with 16 bases between. Germline CDR1 and CDR2: LNHNV and YYDKDF (reference sequence). The chain employs TRBV15 and TRBJ2-2; TRBD1 is a possible D gene (6 bases). This TCR was recovered from a male patient younger than 18 who had a stem cell transplant for acute lymphoblastic leukemia, so the T cells may come from the graft donor. Material: PBMCs, mostly from graft donor cells, obtained 360 days after TCRalphabeta/CD19-depleted stem cell transplant. The CDR3 sequence: CATSRARTGSPTGELFF. CDR3 DNA sequence: TGTGCCACCAGCAGAGCAAGAACAGGGAGTCCCACCGGGGAGCTGTTTTTT. Full variable domain (outside the CDR3, taken from reference TRBV15 and TRBJ2-2): DAMVIQNPRYQVTQFGKPVTLSCSQTLNHNVMYWYQQKSSQAPKLLFHYYDKDFNNEADTPDNFQSRRPNTSFCFLDIRSPGLGDTAMYLCATSRARTGSPTGELFFGEGSRLTVL.